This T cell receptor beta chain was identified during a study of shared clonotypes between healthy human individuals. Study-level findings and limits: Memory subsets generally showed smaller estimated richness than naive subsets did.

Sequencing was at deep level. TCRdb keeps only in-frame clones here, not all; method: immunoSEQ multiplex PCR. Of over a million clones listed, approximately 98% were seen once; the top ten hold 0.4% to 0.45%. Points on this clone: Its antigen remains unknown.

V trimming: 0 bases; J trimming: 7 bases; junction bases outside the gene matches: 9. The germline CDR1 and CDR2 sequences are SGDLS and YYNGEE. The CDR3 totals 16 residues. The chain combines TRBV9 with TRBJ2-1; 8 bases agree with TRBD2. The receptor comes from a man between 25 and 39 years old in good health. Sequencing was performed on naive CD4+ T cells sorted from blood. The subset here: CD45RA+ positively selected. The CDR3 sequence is CASSVERTSFWNEQFF. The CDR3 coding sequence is TGTGCCAGCAGCGTAGAGAGGACTAGCTTTTGGAATGAGCAGTTCTTC.